This T cell receptor (beta chain) originates from a study of T cell changes during pregnancy in multiple sclerosis. CDR3 length: 15 residues. The germline V gene encodes CDR1 SEHNR and CDR2 FQNEAQ (reference sequence). The J segment lost 15 bases and the V segment lost 1 base, leaving 13 bases of the junction unmatched. Produced via immunoSEQ multiplex PCR; TCRdb's table is partial and in-frame only. The repertoire holds 60,000 to 90,000 clones, with about 93% as singletons. The sample consisted of peripheral blood, taken after pregnancy. The source is a female donor in good health, enrolled as a control in a pregnancy study. The V gene is TRBV7-9, the J gene TRBJ2-1; TRBD2 matches 9 bases. DNA of the CDR3: TGTGCCAGCAGCTTAGGCGGGCTAGCGGGGACAGCACTGTTCTTC. This translates into CASSLGGLAGTALFF.